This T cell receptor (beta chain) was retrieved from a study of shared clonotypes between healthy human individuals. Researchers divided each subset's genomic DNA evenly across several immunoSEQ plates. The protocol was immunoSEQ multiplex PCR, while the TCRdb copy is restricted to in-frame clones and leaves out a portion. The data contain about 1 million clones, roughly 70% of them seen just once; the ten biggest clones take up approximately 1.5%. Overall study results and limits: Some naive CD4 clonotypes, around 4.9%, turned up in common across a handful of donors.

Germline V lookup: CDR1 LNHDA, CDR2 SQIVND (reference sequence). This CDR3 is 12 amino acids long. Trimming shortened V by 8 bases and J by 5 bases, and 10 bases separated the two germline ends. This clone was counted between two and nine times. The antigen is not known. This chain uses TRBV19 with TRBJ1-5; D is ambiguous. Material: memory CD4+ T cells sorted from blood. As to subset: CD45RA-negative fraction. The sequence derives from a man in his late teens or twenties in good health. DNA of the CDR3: TGTGCCAGTGCAACCTCATATCAGCCCCAGCATTTT. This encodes CASATSYQPQHF.